The text below deals with one T cell receptor (beta chain). Its antigen is not known. This entry is derived from a study of neoadjuvant nivolumab and ipilimumab in lung cancer. About the research overall: Patients got nivolumab 3 mg/kg on days 1, 15 and 29; combination added ipilimumab 1 mg/kg day 1.

The CDR3 totals 15 residues. Germline V gene sequence: CDR1 SGHNT, CDR2 YYREEE (reference sequence). Trimming took off 0 bases at V and 5 bases at J, with 14 bases between the two ends. This table comes from immunoSEQ multiplex PCR, and its TCRdb copy is limited to in-frame clones, with some not included. Of some 38,000 clones in the sample, 89% are singletons; the top ten hold roughly 3.4%. Overall study findings and caveats: From pretherapy to surgery, tumor richness and clonality rose with dual therapy. TCR sequencing covered a small number of samples. TCR clonality did not significantly correlate with pathologic tumor regression.

This specimen was peripheral blood, taken before neoadjuvant nivolumab, alone or with ipilimumab. The origin of this receptor is an adult with non-small cell lung cancer. The rearrangement uses TRBV5-4 and TRBJ2-5; no reliable D call. CDR3 in DNA: TGTGCCAGCAGCTTGGCCGGCAGTAGAGGCGAGACCCAGTACTTC. The encoded protein is CASSLAGSRGETQYF.